Below, 3 T cell receptor beta chains from the same sample are listed, as sequenced in a study of blood T cell repertoires in COVID-19. Some clones are missing from TCRdb's copy, which holds only in-frame ones; the method was immunoSEQ multiplex PCR. The repertoire includes roughly 150,000 clones, approximately 91% of them detected once, and around 2.5% sits in the top ten. Sequenced: peripheral blood. These receptors were obtained from a woman between 65 and 79 years old with acute or convalescent COVID-19.

This sequence joins TRBV5-4 and TRBJ1-5; no firm D call. V shed 3 bases and J shed 0 bases, with 10 bases lying between them. Germline V lookup: CDR1 SGHNT, CDR2 YYREEE (reference sequence). The CDR3 has 15 amino acids. The CDR3 sequence: CASSSNPYSNQPQHF. CDR3 nucleotide sequence: TGTGCCAGCAGCTCAAACCCCTATAGCAATCAGCCCCAGCATTTT.

This chain uses TRBV20-1 with TRBJ2-1, with D maybe TRBD2 (5 bases). There are 11 residues in the CDR3. V gave up 8 bases and J gave up 4 bases, with 9 bases separating them. Germline V gives CDR1 DFQATT, CDR2 SNEGSKA (reference sequence). CDR3 sequence: CSPREYNEQFF. The DNA for the CDR3 is TGCAGTCCTCGGGAATACAATGAGCAGTTCTTC.

The V and J genes are TRBV6-1 and TRBJ1-1; weak D call: TRBD1 (5 bases). This CDR3 comprises 16 residues. Per the germline V gene, CDR1 is MNHNS and CDR2 is SASEGT. V dropped 1 base and J dropped 10 bases, with 22 bases sitting between them. The CDR3: CASSEDGVQATSTAFF. The CDR3 DNA sequence: TGTGCCAGCAGTGAAGATGGAGTACAGGCGACCTCGACAGCTTTCTTT.